The 32 T cell receptor beta chains below all came from one sample that was sequenced in a study of T cell repertoires and HLA-DP antigens. No antigen has been identified for these receptors. Here immunoSEQ multiplex PCR was the method, and the copy in TCRdb shows in-frame clones only, minus some. The sample has about 89,000 clones, around 86% seen once. The sample consisted of CD4+ T cells from PBMCs. The receptors shown here come from a man in his forties or fifties in good health and CMV-seronegative.

The V call is TRBV7-2, the J call TRBJ2-7; maybe TRBD1 (5 bases). This CDR3 spans 11 amino acids. Germline lookup yields CDR1 SGHTA and CDR2 FQGNSA. V was clipped by 1 base and J by 7 bases, with 5 bases between them. This CDR3 reads CASSLGQEQYF. CDR3 nucleotide sequence: TGTGCCAGCAGCTTAGGACAGGAGCAGTACTTC.

The CDR3 is CASSLASGTGYGYTF. Written as DNA, the CDR3 is TGCGCCAGCAGCCTAGCAAGTGGGACAGGGTATGGCTACACCTTC. V usage is TRBV5-1 and J usage is TRBJ1-2, with 9 bases lining up with TRBD1. Germline CDR1 reads SGHRS; CDR2 reads YFSETQ. V trimming: 4 bases; J trimming: 5 bases; junction bases outside the gene matches: 9. The CDR3 totals 15 residues.

The V and J genes are TRBV6-6 and TRBJ2-5; D assignment may be TRBD1 or TRBD2 (6 bases each). The ends were cut back, 4 bases at V and 5 bases at J, with 17 bases in the middle. Germline V gene sequence: CDR1 MNHNY, CDR2 SVGAGI (reference sequence). The CDR3 spans 15 residues. CDR3 in amino acids: CASSLGGGFRETQYF. The CDR3 DNA is TGTGCCAGCAGTTTGGGGGGCGGCTTTCGGGAGACCCAGTACTTC.

This rearrangement joins TRBV27 to TRBJ1-1, with unresolved D. V lost 6 bases to trimming and J lost 1 base, with 6 bases between them. Germline V gene lookup returns CDR1 MNHEY and CDR2 SMNVEV (reference sequence). The CDR3 consists of 12 residues. The CDR3: CASRLGNTEAFF. CDR3 coding DNA: TGTGCCAGCAGGTTGGGGAACACTGAAGCTTTCTTT.

The CDR3 spells CASSSDSTDTQYF. Here the CDR3 DNA reads TGTGCCAGCAGTTCGGACAGCACAGATACGCAGTATTTT. V usage is TRBV6-6 and J usage is TRBJ2-3; no definite D call. CDR1 is MNHNY, CDR2 SVGAGI, per germline (reference sequence). The CDR3 is made up of 13 amino acids. V lost 4 bases and J lost 0, with 5 bases in between.

V and J are TRBV5-1 and TRBJ1-2, with 8 positions matching TRBD1. CDR3 length equals 14 residues. CDR1 and CDR2 from the germline V gene are SGHRS and YFSETQ. J lost 4 bases, V lost 2 bases, and 4 bases had no gene match. CDR3 sequence: CASSFNRGSYGYTF. The CDR3 DNA reads TGCGCCAGCAGCTTCAACAGGGGGAGCTATGGCTACACCTTC.

The chain has TRBV5-4 and TRBJ2-7; possible D gene TRBD1, 6 bases. In germline, CDR1 is SGHNT, CDR2 YYREEE (reference sequence). V shed 3 bases and J shed 7 bases, with 14 bases lying between them. The length of the CDR3 is 13 residues. The CDR3, as DNA: TGTGCCAGCAGCTACACAGGGTCCGAGGAGCAGTACTTC. It codes for CASSYTGSEEQYF.

J is TRBJ1-6 and V is TRBV9, with TRBD1 matching over 11 bases. CDR1 is SGDLS and CDR2 is YYNGEE in the germline V gene. This CDR3 is built from 16 residues. V lost 3 bases to trimming and J lost 9 bases; unmatched junction nucleotides: 8. CDR3 protein: CASSETGTGGFSPLHF. The DNA of the CDR3 is TGTGCCAGCAGCGAGACCGGGACAGGGGGTTTTTCACCCCTCCACTTT.

The chain recombines TRBV11-2 with TRBJ2-4, with 10 nucleotides matching TRBD2. V shed 1 base, J shed 0 bases, and the junction held 9 bases outside the gene matches. Per germline, CDR1 SGHAT and CDR2 FQNNGV. The CDR3 is 19 residues long. The chain's CDR3 is CASSLGASGSGLAKNIQYF. The CDR3 DNA reads TGTGCCAGCAGCTTAGGTGCTAGCGGGAGCGGATTAGCCAAAAACATTCAGTACTTC. The full variable domain, rest sourced from reference TRBV11-2 and TRBJ2-4, is EAGVAQSPRYKIIEKRQSVAFWCNPISGHATLYWYQQILGQGPKLLIQFQNNGVVDDSQLPKDRFSAERLKGVDSTLKIQPAKLEDSAVYLCASSLGASGSGLAKNIQYFGAGTRLSVL.

The genes are TRBV4-1 and TRBJ2-7; D gene uncertain. CDR1 is MGHRA, CDR2 YSYEKL, per germline. The ends were cut back, 3 bases at V and 7 bases at J, with 25 bases in the middle. The CDR3 covers 17 residues. CDR3 sequence (DNA): TGCGCCAGCAGCCACGAAGTAGTGGCCTACGAGAAACCTGAGCAGTACTTC. This codes for CASSHEVVAYEKPEQYF.

This rearrangement joins TRBV18 to TRBJ2-3; D is uncertain. This CDR3 comprises 12 residues. The V end was cut by 2 bases, the J end by 3 bases, with 3 bases between. CDR1 KGHSH and CDR2 LQKENI come from the germline V gene. The CDR3 spells CASSPETDTQYF. CDR3 coding DNA: TGTGCCAGCTCACCAGAGACAGATACGCAGTATTTT.

This clone was recorded a few times. V is TRBV4-1 and J is TRBJ2-4; D is possibly TRBD2 (6 bases). The CDR3 spans 18 residues. V was shortened by 1 base and J by 0 bases, with 16 bases between the two germline ends. Germline V gene lookup returns CDR1 MGHRA and CDR2 YSYEKL. CDR3: CASSQGAREVLAKNIQYF. The CDR3 DNA follows: TGCGCCAGCAGCCAAGGCGCCAGGGAGGTACTAGCCAAAAACATTCAGTACTTC.

The chain has TRBV5-4 and TRBJ2-3; 10 bases map to TRBD2. Per the germline V gene, CDR1 is SGHNT and CDR2 is YYREEE (reference sequence). The junction had 10 bases not matched to a gene; V was cut back by 0 bases and J by 3 bases. The CDR3 has 18 residues. CDR3 nucleotides: TGTGCCAGCAGCTTGGCCGTGCTAGCGGGGGACCTGACAGATACGCAGTATTTT. Its translation: CASSLAVLAGDLTDTQYF.

The chain combines TRBV19 with TRBJ2-1; 9 bases match TRBD2. The germline gives CDR1 LNHDA, CDR2 SQIVND (reference sequence). CDR3 length: 16 amino acids. Trimming removed 5 bases from V and 3 bases from J; junction bases left unmatched: 8. The CDR3: CASSVPGLAGYNEQFF. For the CDR3, the DNA is TGTGCCAGTAGTGTCCCGGGACTAGCTGGCTACAATGAGCAGTTCTTC.

This clone was recorded once. V and J are TRBV14 and TRBJ2-5; D gene ambiguous. This CDR3 has 13 residues. The germline CDR1 and CDR2 sequences are SGHDN and FVKESK. Trimming took off 1 base at V and 4 bases at J, with 7 bases between the two ends. CDR3 sequence reads: CASSQVTVETQYF. DNA for the CDR3: TGTGCCAGCAGCCAAGTAACGGTAGAGACCCAGTACTTC. The full variable domain, its missing parts supplied by reference TRBV14 and TRBJ2-5, is EAGVTQFPSHSVIEKGQTVTLRCDPISGHDNLYWYRRVMGKEIKFLLHFVKESKQDESGMPNNRFLAERTGGTYSTLKVQPAELEDSGVYFCASSQVTVETQYFGPGTRLLVL.

The V gene is TRBV6-6, the J gene TRBJ2-5; D may correspond to TRBD1 or TRBD2 (6 bases each). The V gene lost 2 bases and the J gene lost 5 bases, with 12 bases spanning the gap. Germline lookup yields CDR1 MNHNY and CDR2 SVGAGI (reference sequence). This CDR3 is 14 amino acids long. CDR3 amino acids: CASSYDTGRETQYF. The CDR3 coding sequence is TGTGCCAGCAGTTACGATACAGGGAGGGAGACCCAGTACTTC.

The rearrangement joins TRBV4-3 to TRBJ1-2, with D possibly TRBD1 on 6 matching bases. The CDR3 runs 15 residues. Germline V CDR1 and CDR2: LGHNA, YSLEER. Trimming removed 0 bases at V and 11 bases at J, with 19 bases between. The CDR3 DNA reads as TGCGCCAGCAGCCAAGATAGGCGAGCAGGGGACCCTTACACCTTC. Translating it yields CASSQDRRAGDPYTF.

This clone is large. V gene TRBV6-4 combines with J gene TRBJ2-3; 11 bases map to TRBD2. From germline, CDR1 is MRHNA and CDR2 SNTAGT. With 4 bases clipped from V and 4 bases from J, the junction kept 4 bases outside the gene matches. This CDR3 spans 15 amino acids. The CDR3 sequence: CASSAGSGGADTQYF. CDR3 nucleotides: TGTGCCAGCAGTGCGGGTAGCGGGGGGGCAGATACGCAGTATTTT.

The chain links TRBV19 to TRBJ2-7; 8 positions agree with TRBD2. J lost 3 bases, V lost 3 bases, and 13 bases had no gene match. This CDR3 has 17 residues. Germline CDR1 LNHDA, CDR2 SQIVND (reference sequence). The CDR3 reads CASSMMAGGLGGYEQYF. The DNA for the CDR3 is TGTGCCAGTAGTATGATGGCGGGAGGCCTCGGGGGCTACGAGCAGTACTTC.

The CDR3 region is CSAGDRAGANVLTF. The CDR3, as DNA: TGCAGCGCTGGGGACAGGGCTGGGGCCAACGTCCTGACTTTC. This chain joins TRBV29-1 and TRBJ2-6, with TRBD1 identical over 9 bases. CDR3 length: 14 residues. V shed 7 bases, J shed 2 bases, and the junction held 3 bases outside the gene matches. Germline V gene lookup returns CDR1 SQVTM and CDR2 ANQGSEA. Supplemented by reference TRBV29-1 and TRBJ2-6, the full variable domain reads SAVISQKPSRDICQRGTSLTIQCQVDSQVTMMFWYRQQPGQSLTLIATANQGSEATYESGFVIDKFPISRPNLTFSTLTVSNMSPEDSSIYLCSAGDRAGANVLTFGAGSRLTVL.

The chain combines TRBV4-3 with TRBJ2-2; the D is unclear. Germline values: CDR1 LGHNA, CDR2 YSLEER. The V and J ends lost 0 bases and 9 bases respectively, with 8 bases between them. The CDR3 has 13 residues. In DNA form, the CDR3 reads TGCGCCAGCAGCCAAGAATTGGCGAGGGAGCTGTTTTTT. Amino acids: CASSQELARELFF.

DNA for the CDR3: TGTGCCAGCAGCCGGGGACAGAACTACGAGCAGTACTTC. This sequence encodes CASSRGQNYEQYF. The genes are TRBV7-9 and TRBJ2-7; TRBD1 matches at 7 bases. Losses at the gene ends were 5 bases for V and 3 bases for J; bases not matched to a gene: 4. The germline V gene has CDR1 SEHNR and CDR2 FQNEAQ (reference sequence). This CDR3 comprises 13 residues.

The V gene is TRBV2, the J gene TRBJ1-4; D not resolved. The germline gives CDR1 SNHLY, CDR2 FYNNEI. Between the trimmed V and J ends, which lost 7 bases and 5 bases, there was a span of 17 bases. The CDR3 covers 15 residues. CDR3 nucleotide sequence: TGTGCCAGCAAGAACAAGCGGACTCCCAATGAAAAACTGTTTTTT. It encodes CASKNKRTPNEKLFF.

The rearrangement joins TRBV9 to TRBJ2-2; D not certain. This CDR3 is 15 amino acids long. Trimming stripped 4 bases from V and 0 bases from J, with 10 bases between. Germline V gives CDR1 SGDLS, CDR2 YYNGEE. CDR3 in amino acids: CASSRIYPNTGELFF. CDR3 nucleotide sequence: TGTGCCAGCAGCCGCATATACCCGAACACCGGGGAGCTGTTTTTT.

The V gene is TRBV19, the J gene TRBJ1-1; D call uncertain. This CDR3 is 12 amino acids long. V dropped 3 bases and J dropped 6 bases, with 8 bases sitting between them. Germline V CDR1 and CDR2: LNHDA, SQIVND (reference sequence). CDR3 residues: CASSMTDSEAFF. As DNA, the CDR3 is TGTGCCAGTAGTATGACGGATTCTGAAGCTTTCTTT.

This clone was counted once. The rearrangement links TRBV7-2 to TRBJ2-2; 7 positions match TRBD2. Germline CDR1 and CDR2: SGHTA and FQGNSA. The CDR3 is made up of 16 amino acids. V dropped 0 bases and J dropped 5; count of bases not matched to a gene: 6. The DNA of the CDR3 is TGTGCCAGCAGCTTAGCGGCTAGCGGACGGACCGGGGAGCTGTTTTTT. It encodes CASSLAASGRTGELFF.

V gene TRBV9 combines with J gene TRBJ1-5; the D gene is possibly TRBD1 (5 bases). V dropped 3 bases and J dropped 0 bases, with 10 bases sitting between them. Germline V lookup: CDR1 SGDLS, CDR2 YYNGEE. This CDR3 is built from 15 residues. CDR3 sequence reads: CASSAGTASNQPQHF. CDR3 DNA: TGTGCCAGCAGCGCTGGGACCGCTAGCAATCAGCCCCAGCATTTT.

V is TRBV7-9 and J is TRBJ2-1, with 11 nucleotides matching TRBD2. V trimming: 5 bases; J trimming: 8 bases; junction bases outside the gene matches: 14. Germline V gives CDR1 SEHNR, CDR2 FQNEAQ (reference sequence). This CDR3 is built from 17 residues. CDR3 nucleotides: TGTGCCAGCAGCCCATCCCTTAGCGGGAGGGCCCCCCATGAGCAGTTCTTC. This gives the protein CASSPSLSGRAPHEQFF. Complete variable domain (other parts from reference TRBV7-9 and TRBJ2-1): DTGVSQNPRHKITKRGQNVTFRCDPISEHNRLYWYRQTLGQGPEFLTYFQNEAQLEKSRLLSDRFSAERPKGSFSTLEIQRTEQGDSAMYLCASSPSLSGRAPHEQFFGPGTRLTVL.

The rearrangement uses TRBV4-1 and TRBJ1-1; no definite D call. With 0 bases removed from V and 0 bases from J, the gap between germline ends came to 11 bases. Germline values: CDR1 MGHRA, CDR2 YSYEKL. The CDR3 contains 16 residues. The CDR3 DNA reads TGCGCCAGCAGCCAAGATGCGGGCACCCTGAACACTGAAGCTTTCTTT. It translates to CASSQDAGTLNTEAFF.

The V and J genes are TRBV5-1 and TRBJ2-1, with D possibly matching TRBD1 (5 bases). Germline V CDR1 and CDR2: SGHRS, YFSETQ. V was shortened by 6 bases and J by 6 bases, with 22 bases between the two germline ends. CDR3 length: 16 residues. The CDR3 DNA sequence: TGCGCCAGCAATAAAGACTCAGGGATCTCTCTCAATGAGCAGTTCTTC. Protein: CASNKDSGISLNEQFF.

V and J are TRBV7-9 and TRBJ2-2; TRBD2 might be the D (6 bases). Germline assignment: CDR1 SEHNR and CDR2 FQNEAQ (reference sequence). Between the trimmed V and J ends, which lost 5 bases and 2 bases, there was a span of 12 bases. CDR3 size: 15 residues. CDR3 sequence reads: CASSRRLGNTGELFF. The CDR3 DNA sequence: TGTGCCAGCAGCCGCAGACTAGGAAACACCGGGGAGCTGTTTTTT.

V gene TRBV13 combines with J gene TRBJ2-7, with TRBD1 matching over 9 bases. The CDR3 length is 15 residues. Trimming cost V 5 bases and J 5 bases; bases outside gene matches: 10. CDR1 PRHDT and CDR2 FYEKMQ come from the germline V gene (reference sequence). CDR3 sequence reads: CASSPDLGQGNEQYF. As DNA, the CDR3 is TGTGCCAGCAGCCCAGACTTGGGACAGGGCAACGAGCAGTACTTC.